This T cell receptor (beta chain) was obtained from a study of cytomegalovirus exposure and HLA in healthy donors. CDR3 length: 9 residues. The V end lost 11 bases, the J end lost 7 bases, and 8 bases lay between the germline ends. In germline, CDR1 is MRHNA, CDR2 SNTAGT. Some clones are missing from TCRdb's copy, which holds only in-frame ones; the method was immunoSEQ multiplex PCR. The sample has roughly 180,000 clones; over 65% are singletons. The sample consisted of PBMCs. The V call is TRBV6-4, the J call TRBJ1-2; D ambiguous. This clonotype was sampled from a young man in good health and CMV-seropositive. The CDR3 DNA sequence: TGTGCCCCCGTACTTGGCTACACCTTC. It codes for CAPVLGYTF.